These 28 T cell receptor beta chains came from one sample sequenced in a study of response to subunit inactivated influenza vaccine. TCRdb ran MiXCR on the RT-PCR reads and lists one entry per CDR3 protein. This sample has fewer than 600,000 distinct CDR3 sequences, with 6.5% to 8% found just once. Source: PBMCs from blood, taken roughly 24 months after vaccination. The receptors stem from a man between 50 and 70 years old who received an inactivated influenza vaccine.

The V call is TRBV5-1, the J call TRBJ2-7; D gene ambiguous. In germline, CDR1 is SGHRS, CDR2 YFSETQ. The V gene lost 4 bases and the J gene lost 4 bases, with 18 bases spanning the gap. The CDR3 is made up of 15 amino acids. Here the CDR3 DNA reads TGCGCCAGCAGCCCGACATCCGGAGAGATGTACGAGCAGTACTTC. This translates into CASSPTSGEMYEQYF.

The J gene is TRBJ2-7, the V gene TRBV9, with 9 bases aligning to TRBD1. J lost 5 bases, V lost 0 bases, and 9 bases had no gene match. Looked up from germline, CDR1 is SGDLS and CDR2 is YYNGEE. The CDR3 loop spans 16 amino acids. The CDR3 here is CASSVDVGQGTDEQYF. The CDR3 DNA reads TGTGCCAGCAGCGTAGACGTCGGACAGGGGACCGACGAGCAGTACTTC.

This clonotype has a handful of counts. The chain is built from TRBV20-1 and TRBJ2-1, with 9 bases aligning to TRBD2. The V gene's germline CDR1 is DFQATT and CDR2 SNEGSKA (reference sequence). The CDR3 consists of 13 residues. The CDR3 is CRVNSGRYNEQFF. In DNA form, the CDR3 reads TGCAGGGTTAATAGCGGGAGATACAATGAGCAGTTCTTC.

The table lists this clonotype with many counts. The rearrangement links TRBV9 to TRBJ1-2; the D gene is possibly TRBD1 (5 bases). From germline, CDR1 is SGDLS and CDR2 YYNGEE. The V end was cut by 4 bases, the J end by 4 bases, with 17 bases between. This CDR3 has 15 residues. The CDR3 spells CASSLTAGTLYGYTF. The CDR3, as DNA: TGTGCCAGCAGCTTGACGGCCGGGACCCTCTATGGCTACACCTTC.

This clonotype was found a few times. V gene TRBV5-6 combines with J gene TRBJ1-2; D uncertain. The V gene's germline CDR1 is SGHDT and CDR2 YYEEEE. V was shortened by 3 bases and J by 3 bases, with 12 bases between the two germline ends. The CDR3 length is 14 residues. CDR3 loop: CASSYGRRHYGYTF. CDR3 bases: TGTGCCAGCAGCTATGGACGTCGCCACTATGGCTACACCTTC.

The chain combines TRBV15 with TRBJ2-7; D gene unclear. CDR3 length equals 14 residues. Germline CDR1 reads LNHNV; CDR2 reads YYDKDF (reference sequence). V was cut by 0 bases and J by 3 bases, with 9 bases left in between. DNA of the CDR3: TGTGCCACCAGCAGAGAACTGGGGTTCTACGAGCAGTACTTC. Amino acid sequence: CATSRELGFYEQYF.

This clonotype was detected ten times or more. The rearrangement uses TRBV3-1 and TRBJ2-1, with D unclear. With 0 bases removed from V and 11 bases from J, the gap between germline ends came to 14 bases. From germline, CDR1 is LGHDT and CDR2 YNNKEL (reference sequence). The CDR3 is 14 residues long. The DNA of the CDR3 is TGTGCCAGCAGCCAAGAGCTTCGTCACCATCAGCAGTTCTTC. Amino acid sequence: CASSQELRHHQQFF.

The chain is built from TRBV27 and TRBJ1-1; the D is unclear. V lost 2 bases and J lost 0, with 10 bases in between. The CDR3 totals 15 residues. Germline assignment: CDR1 MNHEY and CDR2 SMNVEV (reference sequence). The CDR3 sequence: CASSLIPGMNTEAFF. DNA of the CDR3: TGTGCCAGCAGTTTAATTCCGGGGATGAACACTGAAGCTTTCTTT.

The chain has TRBV12-3 or TRBV12-4 and TRBJ1-2, with 11 nucleotides matching TRBD1. The CDR3 loop spans 14 amino acids. The V segment lost 6 bases and the J segment 6 bases; nucleotides outside the gene matches: 6. CDR3 residues: CASSLGQGVNGYTF. CDR3 nucleotides: TGTGCCAGCAGCCTGGGACAGGGGGTCAATGGCTACACCTTC.

This chain joins TRBV28 and TRBJ1-1; 9 bases are shared with TRBD1. The trim removed 6 bases at V and 0 bases at J, leaving 8 bases unmatched. Germline V gene sequence: CDR1 MDHEN, CDR2 SYDVKM. There are 16 residues in the CDR3. The CDR3 DNA follows: TGTGCCAGCAGCCCAGCGACAGGGGGGATGAACACTGAAGCTTTCTTT. Translating it yields CASSPATGGMNTEAFF.

Only one count was recorded for this clonotype. The chain joins TRBV30 to TRBJ2-7; D possibly corresponds to TRBD1 (6 bases). Germline CDR1 and CDR2: GTSNPN and SVGIG (reference sequence). Between the trimmed V and J ends, which lost 0 bases and 4 bases, there was a span of 10 bases. The CDR3 is made up of 13 amino acids. CDR3 nucleotides: TGTGCCTGGAGTGTAGGACAGCCTTACGAGCAGTACTTC. This codes for CAWSVGQPYEQYF.

The chain uses TRBV10-3 and TRBJ2-1; perhaps TRBD1 as D (6 bases). This CDR3 has 16 residues. Trimming pared 0 bases from V and 5 bases from J, leaving 14 bases between. CDR1 and CDR2 (germline): ENHRY, SYGVKD. CDR3 in amino acids: CAISESGGLGDNEQFF. CDR3 bases: TGTGCCATCAGTGAGTCTGGGGGCCTCGGGGACAATGAGCAGTTCTTC.

For this clonotype: Given a much more abundant clone one base away, this may be a read error. The chain carries TRBV12-3 or TRBV12-4 and TRBJ2-5, with D perhaps TRBD2 (5 bases). The CDR3 is 14 residues long. The V gene lost 4 bases and the J gene lost 1 base, with 10 bases spanning the gap. The CDR3 is CASSSSGIQETQYF. In nucleotides, the CDR3 is TGTGCCAGCAGTTCGAGCGGAATCCAAGAGACCCAGTACTTC.

This chain connects TRBV29-1 to TRBJ2-3, with D perhaps TRBD1 or TRBD2 (6 bases each). The CDR3 totals 16 residues. Trimming took 3 bases from V and 2 from J, leaving 18 bases between them. Germline values: CDR1 SQVTM, CDR2 ANQGSEA. The DNA for the CDR3 is TGCAGCGTTGACAGGGGCGGCGGGGAGGACACAGATACGCAGTATTTT. Its protein product is CSVDRGGGEDTDTQYF.

The chain uses TRBV12-3 or TRBV12-4 and TRBJ1-6, with TRBD1 as a possible D gene (5 bases). Trimming removed 3 bases from V and 4 bases from J, with 13 bases in between. CDR3 length: 16 residues. Here the CDR3 reads CASSLVQGRYNSPLHF. CDR3 in DNA: TGTGCCAGCAGTTTGGTGCAGGGCCGATATAATTCACCCCTCCACTTT.

This clonotype was counted ten times or more. The chain couples TRBV5-1 to TRBJ2-5; D perhaps matches TRBD2 (5 bases). V was pared by 1 base and J by 3 bases, with 13 bases between. CDR1 is SGHRS and CDR2 is YFSETQ in the germline V gene. The CDR3 sequence is 15 residues long. For the CDR3, the DNA is TGCGCCAGCAGCTTGTTTGGGGTGGAGGAAGAGACCCAGTACTTC. Protein: CASSLFGVEEETQYF.

The rearrangement uses TRBV29-1 and TRBJ2-7, with D possibly TRBD1 on 6 matching bases. V dropped 5 bases and J dropped 2 bases, with 10 bases sitting between them. Germline V gene data show CDR1 as SQVTM and CDR2 as ANQGSEA. The CDR3 is made up of 12 amino acids. Written as DNA, the CDR3 is TGCAGCGTTAGGGACACAACCTACGAGCAGTACTTC. Protein: CSVRDTTYEQYF.

This clonotype was seen repeatedly, ten times or more. V and J are TRBV5-1 and TRBJ1-1; no clear D gene. The CDR3 spans 14 residues. V was shortened by 4 bases and J by 8 bases, with 18 bases between the two germline ends. The germline gives CDR1 SGHRS, CDR2 YFSETQ. CDR3 protein: CASSPLGESTEAFF. The DNA of the CDR3 is TGCGCCAGCAGCCCCCTGGGCGAGAGTACAGAAGCTTTCTTT.

The gene calls are TRBV28 and TRBJ2-1; TRBD2 agrees at 10 bases. In germline, CDR1 is MDHEN, CDR2 SYDVKM. Trimming cost V 2 bases and J 0 bases; bases outside gene matches: 1. The CDR3 is made up of 16 amino acids. DNA for the CDR3: TGTGCCAGCAGTTTAATAGCGGGAGGCTCCTACAATGAGCAGTTCTTC. Its protein product is CASSLIAGGSYNEQFF.

This clonotype was found many times. CDR3 residues: CASSPSGGHQPQHF. In nucleotides, the CDR3 is TGCGCCAGCAGCCCCTCGGGGGGACATCAGCCCCAGCATTTT. The V and J genes are TRBV4-1 and TRBJ1-5; weak D call: TRBD1 (5 bases). V was cut by 4 bases and J by 5 bases, with 12 bases left in between. In germline, CDR1 is MGHRA, CDR2 YSYEKL. The CDR3 extends over 14 amino acids.

CDR3 sequence reads: CASSDPPGFSGEQYF. The CDR3 nucleotides read TGCGCCAGCAGTGATCCGCCAGGGTTTTCGGGGGAGCAGTACTTC. The chain couples TRBV10-2 to TRBJ2-7; D may match TRBD1 or TRBD2 (5 bases each). The CDR3 contains 15 residues. In germline, CDR1 is WSHSY, CDR2 SAAADI. V was trimmed by 3 bases and J by 7 bases, leaving 19 bases between them.

This clonotype was observed once. In DNA, the CDR3 is TGTGCCAGCTGGGGGGGGAGGATAAACGAGCAGTACTTC. Its protein is CASWGGRINEQYF. The genes are TRBV6-1 and TRBJ2-7, with 7 bases lining up with TRBD2. After removal of 8 bases from V and 5 bases from J, the junction contained 9 bases not matched to a gene. The CDR3 runs to 13 residues. Germline V CDR1 and CDR2: MNHNS, SASEGT.

There are many counts of this clonotype. CDR3 amino acids: CASSQQGGGTEAFF. CDR3 coding DNA: TGTGCCAGCAGCCAACAGGGGGGAGGGACTGAAGCTTTCTTT. The rearrangement links TRBV4-2 to TRBJ1-1, with 7 positions matching TRBD1. The V gene end was trimmed by 2 bases and the J gene end by 5 bases; junction bases not matched to a gene: 5. CDR1 and CDR2 from the germline V gene are LGHNA and YNFKEQ. This CDR3 has 14 amino acids.

Only a few counts were recorded for this clonotype. The chain carries TRBV11-2 and TRBJ2-4; D is unresolved. Germline CDR1 and CDR2: SGHAT and FQNNGV. The CDR3 runs 13 residues. V dropped 1 base and J dropped 12 bases, with 13 bases sitting between them. The CDR3 spells CASSLVVPDNQYF. As DNA, the CDR3 is TGTGCCAGCAGCTTAGTGGTTCCGGATAATCAGTACTTC. Full variable domain (outside the CDR3, taken from reference TRBV11-2 and TRBJ2-4): EAGVAQSPRYKIIEKRQSVAFWCNPISGHATLYWYQQILGQGPKLLIQFQNNGVVDDSQLPKDRFSAERLKGVDSTLKIQPAKLEDSAVYLCASSLVVPDNQYFGAGTRLSVL.

This clonotype has just one count. This clone may be a read error of a much larger clone one base away. This rearrangement joins TRBV4-3 to TRBJ2-3, with D maybe TRBD2 (7 bases). V was trimmed by 3 bases and J by 0 bases, leaving 16 bases between them. Germline values: CDR1 LGHNA, CDR2 YSLEER. CDR3 size: 17 residues. The CDR3 DNA reads TGCGCCAGCAGCCATGATCGGGGGGCTCTTAGCACAGATACGCAGTATTTT. This sequence encodes CASSHDRGALSTDTQYF.

This clonotype was counted ten times or more. The chain uses TRBV4-3 and TRBJ1-6, with D perhaps matching TRBD1 (6 bases). The V and J ends lost 1 base and 7 bases respectively, with 14 bases between them. This CDR3 has 16 amino acids. Looked up from germline, CDR1 is LGHNA and CDR2 is YSLEER. The CDR3: CASSQAWGQVNSPLHF. The CDR3, as DNA: TGCGCCAGCAGCCAAGCATGGGGGCAGGTGAATTCACCCCTCCACTTT.

This clonotype was detected many times. The J gene is TRBJ2-3, the V gene TRBV20-1, with 8 positions matching TRBD2. The CDR3 has 16 amino acids. The germline V gene has CDR1 DFQATT and CDR2 SNEGSKA (reference sequence). Losses at the gene ends were 4 bases for V and 4 bases for J; bases not matched to a gene: 13. The CDR3 loop reads CSATVIAGRDPDTQYF. The CDR3 DNA is TGCAGTGCTACCGTAATAGCGGGGCGAGACCCAGATACGCAGTATTTT.

This clonotype has a handful of counts. The chain is built from TRBV7-9 and TRBJ2-1; tentatively, D is TRBD2 (5 bases). Between the trimmed V and J ends, which lost 3 bases and 6 bases, there was a span of 9 bases. Germline V gene sequence: CDR1 SEHNR, CDR2 FQNEAQ (reference sequence). CDR3 size: 13 residues. Here the CDR3 reads CASSFPGSNEQFF. In DNA form, the CDR3 reads TGTGCCAGCAGCTTTCCGGGGAGCAATGAGCAGTTCTTC.